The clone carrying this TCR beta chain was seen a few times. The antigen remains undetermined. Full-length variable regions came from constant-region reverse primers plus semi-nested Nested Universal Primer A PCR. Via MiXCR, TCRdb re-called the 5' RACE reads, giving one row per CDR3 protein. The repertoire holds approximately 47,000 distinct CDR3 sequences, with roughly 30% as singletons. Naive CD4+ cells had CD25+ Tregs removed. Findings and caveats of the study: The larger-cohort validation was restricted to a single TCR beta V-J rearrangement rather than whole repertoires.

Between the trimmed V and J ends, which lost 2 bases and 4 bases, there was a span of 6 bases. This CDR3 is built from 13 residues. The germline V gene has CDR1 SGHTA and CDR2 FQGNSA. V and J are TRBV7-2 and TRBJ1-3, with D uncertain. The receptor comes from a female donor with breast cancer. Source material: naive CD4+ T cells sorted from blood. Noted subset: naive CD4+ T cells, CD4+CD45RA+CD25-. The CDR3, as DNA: TGTGCCAGCAGCTTAATAGGCGGAAACACCATATATTTT. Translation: CASSLIGGNTIYF. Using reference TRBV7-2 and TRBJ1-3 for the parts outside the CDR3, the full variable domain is GAGVSQSPSNKVTEKGKDVELRCDPISGHTALYWYRQSLGQGLEFLIYFQGNSAPDKSGLPSDRFSAERTGGSVSTLTIQRTQQEDSAVYLCASSLIGGNTIYFGEGSWLTVV.